These 5 T cell receptor beta chains were sequenced from one sample in a study of blood T cell repertoires in COVID-19 (TCRdb year 2020). Library construction relied on the immunoSEQ multiplex PCR assay. TCRdb carries this immuneACCESS record with in-frame sequences only. Its versions omit some clonotypes, under half of them owing to an unresolved V gene in the studies checked, with the rest unexplained. The sample data list roughly 240,000 clones, and roughly 85% of these were observed just once. The ten largest clones take up 4.6% of the sample. Sequencing was performed on peripheral blood. The receptors were sampled from a man in his 60s who had recovered from COVID-19.

The rearrangement links TRBV28 to TRBJ2-7; a weak D match, TRBD1 (5 bases). From germline, CDR1 is MDHEN and CDR2 SYDVKM. This CDR3 comprises 16 residues. Trimming removed 3 bases at V and 4 bases at J, with 19 bases between. CDR3 bases: TGTGCCAGCAGTTTTATCACAGGTGGGCGGCTATACGAGCAGTACTTC. Amino acid sequence: CASSFITGGRLYEQYF.

The chain joins TRBV4-1 to TRBJ1-6; D unresolved. The V and J ends lost 1 base and 8 bases respectively, with 12 bases between them. CDR3 length: 15 residues. Germline CDR1 and CDR2: MGHRA and YSYEKL. The chain's CDR3 is CASSQGPQADSPLHF. The CDR3 nucleotides read TGCGCCAGCAGCCAAGGTCCCCAAGCCGATTCACCCCTCCACTTT.

The chain uses TRBV9 and TRBJ2-5; perhaps TRBD1 as D (5 bases). Trimming took off 3 bases at V and 2 bases at J, with 17 bases between the two ends. Germline values: CDR1 SGDLS, CDR2 YYNGEE. The CDR3 covers 16 residues. The CDR3 loop is CASSEGNRNRQETQYF. CDR3 bases: TGTGCCAGCAGCGAGGGGAACAGGAACCGGCAAGAGACCCAGTACTTC.

The rearrangement links TRBV28 to TRBJ1-2, with 9 bases aligning to TRBD1. The CDR3 is 14 residues long. Per the germline V gene, CDR1 is MDHEN and CDR2 is SYDVKM. Trimming at V came to 10 bases and at J to 1 base, leaving 7 bases not matched to a gene. The CDR3 DNA is TGTGCCACCATGTCGACAGGGGGTAACTATGGCTACACCTTC. It encodes CATMSTGGNYGYTF.

The gene calls are TRBV2 and TRBJ1-1, with 7 bases that match TRBD1. The CDR3 has 14 amino acids. Germline V gives CDR1 SNHLY, CDR2 FYNNEI. J was trimmed by 4 bases and V by 7 bases; bases with no gene match: 9. The CDR3 protein is CASKTDRAGTEAFF. CDR3 in DNA: TGTGCCAGCAAGACCGACAGGGCGGGCACTGAAGCTTTCTTT. Combining the CDR3 with reference TRBV2 and TRBJ1-1 gives the whole variable domain EPEVTQTPSHQVTQMGQEVILRCVPISNHLYFYWYRQILGQKVEFLVSFYNNEISEKSEIFDDQFSVERPDGSNFTLKIRSTKLEDSAMYFCASKTDRAGTEAFFGQGTRLTVV.